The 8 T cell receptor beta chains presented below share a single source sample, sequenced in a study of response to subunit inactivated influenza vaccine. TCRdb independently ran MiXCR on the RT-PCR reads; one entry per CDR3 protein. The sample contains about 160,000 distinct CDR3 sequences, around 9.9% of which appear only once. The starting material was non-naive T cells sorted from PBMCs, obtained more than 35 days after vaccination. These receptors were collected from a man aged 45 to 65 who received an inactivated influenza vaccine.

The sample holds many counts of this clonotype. CDR3 amino acids: CASSPRGLAGADTQYF. The CDR3 DNA reads as TGTGCCAGCAGCCCCCGGGGACTAGCGGGGGCAGATACGCAGTATTTT. This chain joins TRBV7-9 and TRBJ2-3; 14 nucleotides agree with TRBD2. The germline gives CDR1 SEHNR, CDR2 FQNEAQ (reference sequence). V lost 5 bases to trimming and J lost 4 bases; unmatched junction nucleotides: 5. CDR3 length: 16 amino acids.

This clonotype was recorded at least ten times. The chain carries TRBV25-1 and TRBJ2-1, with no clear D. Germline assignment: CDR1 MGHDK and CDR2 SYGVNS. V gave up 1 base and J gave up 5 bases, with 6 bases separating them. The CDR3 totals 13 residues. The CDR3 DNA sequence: TGTGCCAGCAGTGAATCTAATAACAATGAGCAGTTCTTC. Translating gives CASSESNNNEQFF.

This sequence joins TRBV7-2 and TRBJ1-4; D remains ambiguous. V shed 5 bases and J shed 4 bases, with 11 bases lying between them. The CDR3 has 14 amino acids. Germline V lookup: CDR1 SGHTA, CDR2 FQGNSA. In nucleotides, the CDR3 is TGTGCCAGCAGCCCCGGACCTCTTAATGAAAAACTGTTTTTT. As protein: CASSPGPLNEKLFF.

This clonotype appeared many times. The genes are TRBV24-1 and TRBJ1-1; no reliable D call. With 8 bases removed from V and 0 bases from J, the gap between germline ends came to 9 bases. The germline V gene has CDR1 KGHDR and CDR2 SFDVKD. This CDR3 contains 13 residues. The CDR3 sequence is CATMDRMNTEAFF. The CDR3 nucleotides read TGTGCCACCATGGACCGAATGAACACTGAAGCTTTCTTT.

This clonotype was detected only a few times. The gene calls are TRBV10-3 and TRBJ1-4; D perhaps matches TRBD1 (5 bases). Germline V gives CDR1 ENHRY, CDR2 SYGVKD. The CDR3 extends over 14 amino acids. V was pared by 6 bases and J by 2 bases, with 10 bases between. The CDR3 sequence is CAISREGTNEKLFF. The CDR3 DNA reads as TGTGCCATCAGCAGGGAAGGGACTAATGAAAAACTGTTTTTT.

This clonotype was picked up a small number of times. CDR3 in DNA: TGCAGTGCTAGTTTTCCCCCCGCTAGCGGGGGGGACTACGAGCAGTACTTC. It is translated as CSASFPPASGGDYEQYF. V usage is TRBV20-1 and J usage is TRBJ2-7; 12 bases are a match to TRBD2. V shed 3 bases and J 3 bases; nucleotides not matched to a gene: 12. The CDR3 consists of 17 residues. The germline V gene encodes CDR1 DFQATT and CDR2 SNEGSKA (reference sequence).

The CDR3, as DNA: TGTGCCACCAGCCAAACGGGACAGACCTACGAGCAGTACTTC. Amino acids: CATSQTGQTYEQYF. The rearrangement uses TRBV15 and TRBJ2-7, with TRBD1 matching over 7 bases. V dropped 5 bases and J dropped 2; count of bases not matched to a gene: 6. The germline V gene has CDR1 LNHNV and CDR2 YYDKDF (reference sequence). The CDR3 totals 14 residues.

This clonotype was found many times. The CDR3 DNA reads as TGCGCCAGCAGCCAGACCTCGGGACAGATATATGGCTACACCTTC. Amino acid sequence: CASSQTSGQIYGYTF. V is TRBV10-2 and J is TRBJ1-2, with 7 bases aligning to TRBD1. This CDR3 comprises 15 residues. The germline V gene encodes CDR1 WSHSY and CDR2 SAAADI. V lost 6 bases, J lost 5 bases, and 12 bases stayed unmatched.